This T cell receptor (beta chain) was captured in a study of shared clonotypes between healthy human individuals. Replicate PCRs from sorted subsets contained roughly 200 ng DNA, which is 29,000 or so T cell genomes. Some clones are missing from TCRdb's copy, which holds only in-frame ones; the method was immunoSEQ multiplex PCR. The repertoire holds 2.5 million or so clones, with about 92% as singletons. The CDR3 extends over 14 amino acids. Trimming removed 7 bases from V and 3 bases from J, with 16 bases in between. Looked up from germline, CDR1 is SGHRS and CDR2 is YFSETQ. The rearrangement uses TRBV5-1 and TRBJ2-5, with D hard to call. The TCR was taken from a man in his late teens or twenties in good health. The sequencing input was naive CD4+ T cells sorted from blood. Described subset: CD45RA+ positively selected. DNA of the CDR3: TGCGCCAGCCTCCGTGGTCCAGGAGAAGAGACCCAGTACTTC. Translating it yields CASLRGPGEETQYF.